These 5 T cell receptor beta chains were all obtained from the same sample, sequenced in a study of blood T cell repertoires in COVID-19. Assay used: immunoSEQ multiplex PCR; TCRdb lists only in-frame clones, some missing. The table has about 220,000 clones, 80% to 85% seen once. The material sequenced was peripheral blood. The source is a woman aged 60-75 years with acute or convalescent COVID-19.

CDR3 in DNA: TGCAGCGTTTCCACCACAGGTTACGAGCAGTACTTC. As protein: CSVSTTGYEQYF. The gene calls are TRBV29-1 and TRBJ2-7; possibly TRBD1 for D (5 bases). CDR3 length equals 12 residues. Trimming pared 5 bases from V and 4 bases from J, leaving 12 bases between. The germline V gene has CDR1 SQVTM and CDR2 ANQGSEA.

V usage is TRBV19 and J usage is TRBJ2-5; 9 positions match TRBD2. Trimming removed 6 bases from V and 7 bases from J; junction bases left unmatched: 9. This CDR3 is 14 amino acids long. Germline V lookup: CDR1 LNHDA, CDR2 SQIVND (reference sequence). Here the CDR3 DNA reads TGTGCCAGTAGCGAGGGCCTAGCGGGGACGACCCAGTACTTC. It encodes CASSEGLAGTTQYF. The full variable domain, completed using reference TRBV19 and TRBJ2-5, is DGGITQSPKYLFRKEGQNVTLSCEQNLNHDAMYWYRQDPGQGLRLIYYSQIVNDFQKGDIAEGYSVSREKKESFPLTVTSAQKNPTAFYLCASSEGLAGTTQYFGPGTRLLVL.

CDR3 bases: TGTGCCAGCAGCTTAGTGGGCTCTAACTATGGCTACACCTTC. Translating it yields CASSLVGSNYGYTF. The chain couples TRBV7-9 to TRBJ1-2; no definite D call. The CDR3 consists of 14 residues. CDR1 is SEHNR, CDR2 FQNEAQ, per germline (reference sequence). Trimming shortened V by 1 base and J by 0 bases, and 6 bases separated the two germline ends.

This sequence joins TRBV7-8 and TRBJ2-7, with D uncertain. The CDR3 has 14 residues. V was pared by 0 bases and J by 3 bases, with 9 bases between. Germline values: CDR1 SGHVS, CDR2 FQNEAQ. The chain's CDR3 is CASSLAGENYEQYF. The CDR3 DNA sequence: TGTGCCAGCAGCTTAGCAGGAGAAAACTACGAGCAGTACTTC.

The rearrangement joins TRBV2 to TRBJ1-1; TRBD1 might be the D (5 bases). Deletions cut 9 bases from V and 1 base from J, with 18 bases between. The V gene's germline CDR1 is SNHLY and CDR2 FYNNEI. CDR3 length: 15 residues. CDR3 amino acids: CASVGGGLRNTEAFF. The CDR3 DNA reads as TGTGCCAGTGTGGGGGGAGGGCTACGGAACACTGAAGCTTTCTTT.